A single sample is the source of the 26 T cell receptor beta chains below, sequenced in a study of metastatic and nonmetastatic thyroid tumors. Through MiXCR, TCRdb re-clonotyped the PCR reads. Altogether 7,300 or so clones are present, approximately 37% being singletons, with the ten largest covering roughly a third. Each patient came to thyroid surgery without any prior treatment (of any kind). The sample comprised adjacent normal tissue. All receptors come from a female donor with papillary thyroid cancer or a benign thyroid nodule (not recorded which). Some clones in this sample may be carry-over from other donors' samples.

The chain links TRBV12-3 or TRBV12-4 to TRBJ2-4, with TRBD2 as a possible D gene (6 bases). The CDR3 sequence is 13 residues long. V was cut by 6 bases and J by 10 bases, with 16 bases left in between. This chain's CDR3 is CASSQGRKGIQYF. The CDR3 region has the DNA TGTGCCAGCAGCCAAGGGAGGAAGGGGATTCAGTACTTC.

This clone turned up a few times. The chain employs TRBV7-8 and TRBJ1-2; 8 bases are shared with TRBD1. CDR3 size: 16 residues. The junction had 8 bases not matched to a gene; V was cut back by 5 bases and J by 0 bases. Germline lookup yields CDR1 SGHVS and CDR2 FQNEAQ. The CDR3 loop is CASSQGQGHPNYGYTF. CDR3 in DNA: TGTGCCAGCAGCCAAGGACAGGGACACCCTAACTATGGCTACACCTTC. Together with reference TRBV7-8 and TRBJ1-2, the CDR3 gives the full variable domain: GAGVSQSPRYKVAKRGQDVALRCDPISGHVSLFWYQQALGQGPEFLTYFQNEAQLDKSGLPSDRFFAERPEGSVSTLKIQRTQQEDSAVYLCASSQGQGHPNYGYTFGSGTRLTVV.

The chain joins TRBV20-1 to TRBJ2-5; 7 bases are shared with TRBD2. Germline trimming cut 5 bases from V and 4 bases from J; bases unmatched to any gene: 10. Germline-derived CDR1 and CDR2 are DFQATT and SNEGSKA (reference sequence). The CDR3 sequence is 14 residues long. The CDR3 DNA sequence: TGCAGTGCTGGGGGGTCGGGGAGGGCAGAGACCCAGTACTTC. It translates to CSAGGSGRAETQYF.

The chain couples TRBV5-4 to TRBJ2-7; D gene ambiguous. The V end was cut by 0 bases, the J end by 0 bases, with 10 bases between. The CDR3 loop spans 15 amino acids. The germline CDR1 and CDR2 sequences are SGHNT and YYREEE (reference sequence). CDR3 bases: TGTGCCAGCAGCTTGGACTTTGCCTCCTCCTACGAGCAGTACTTC. It translates to CASSLDFASSYEQYF.

This clone was found a few times. The rearrangement links TRBV6-2 or TRBV6-3 to TRBJ1-1; D perhaps matches TRBD1 (5 bases). The V gene's germline CDR1 is MNHEY and CDR2 SVGEGT. This CDR3 has 13 residues. The V end was cut by 8 bases, the J end by 1 base, with 11 bases between. The CDR3 sequence: CASSGPSNTEAFF. The CDR3 DNA follows: TGTGCCAGCTCGGGACCGTCGAACACTGAAGCTTTCTTT.

The chain uses TRBV24-1 and TRBJ2-1; 7 positions match TRBD2. Germline CDR1 is KGHDR and CDR2 is SFDVKD. The CDR3 spans 17 residues. V lost 3 bases and J lost 9; bases outside the gene matches: 16. The CDR3 sequence is CATSDPGTGRGGGEQFF. For the CDR3, the DNA is TGTGCCACCAGTGATCCTGGGACGGGGAGGGGTGGCGGTGAGCAGTTCTTC.

This clone was seen only a few times. V usage is TRBV19 and J usage is TRBJ1-5; D gene uncertain. V was cut by 5 bases and J by 4 bases, with 6 bases left in between. CDR3 size: 12 residues. Germline assignment: CDR1 LNHDA and CDR2 SQIVND (reference sequence). Written as DNA, the CDR3 is TGTGCCAGTAGTCCGACGAATCAGCCCCAGCATTTT. Protein: CASSPTNQPQHF.

This clone was seen a few times. This chain uses TRBV20-1 with TRBJ1-6; TRBD1 might be the D (5 bases). The CDR3 runs 14 residues. The V and J ends lost 6 bases and 10 bases respectively, with 19 bases between them. Looked up from germline, CDR1 is DFQATT and CDR2 is SNEGSKA (reference sequence). The CDR3 DNA reads as TGCAGTGCGACAACAATGAACCCAGGGTCACCCCTCCACTTT. Its translation is CSATTMNPGSPLHF.

The V and J genes are TRBV7-2 and TRBJ2-6; no firm D call. Trimming shortened V by 0 bases and J by 4 bases, and 13 bases separated the two germline ends. Germline V gene sequence: CDR1 SGHTA, CDR2 FQGNSA. CDR3 size: 17 residues. The DNA of the CDR3 is TGTGCCAGCAGCTTAGCCGGTACTACCTGGGGGGCCAACGTCCTGACTTTC. The encoded protein is CASSLAGTTWGANVLTF.

This clone showed up just a few times. The gene calls are TRBV6-5 and TRBJ1-4; the D is unclear. The CDR3 is 14 amino acids. Trimming took 2 bases from V and 6 from J, leaving 10 bases between them. Germline values: CDR1 MNHEY, CDR2 SVGAGI. This CDR3 reads CASSYGGRDEKLFF. The CDR3 DNA reads as TGTGCCAGCAGTTACGGAGGGAGGGATGAAAAACTGTTTTTT.

This clone was observed a single time. The rearrangement joins TRBV5-1 to TRBJ2-1, with D perhaps matching TRBD2 (6 bases). The CDR3 covers 15 residues. Germline assignment: CDR1 SGHRS and CDR2 YFSETQ. Trimming took 4 bases from V and 9 from J, leaving 20 bases between them. CDR3 loop: CASSTNLPGGFEQFF. As DNA, the CDR3 is TGCGCCAGCAGCACAAACCTACCAGGAGGGTTTGAGCAGTTCTTC.

The genes are TRBV3-1 and TRBJ2-7, with a possible D match to TRBD2 (5 bases). The CDR3 loop spans 13 amino acids. Germline CDR1 reads LGHDT; CDR2 reads YNNKEL (reference sequence). Trimming took 4 bases from V and 4 from J, leaving 11 bases between them. DNA of the CDR3: TGTGCCAGCAGCCGAGCAGCGGAATACGAGCAGTACTTC. Its protein is CASSRAAEYEQYF.

This clone was seen a handful of times. The chain is built from TRBV28 and TRBJ1-1, with a tentative D call TRBD1 (6 bases). The V end lost 1 base, the J end lost 4 bases, and 10 bases lay between the germline ends. The CDR3 has 14 residues. Germline loops: CDR1 MDHEN, CDR2 SYDVKM. The CDR3 region is CASSLFGGSTEAFF. As DNA, the CDR3 is TGTGCCAGCAGTTTATTCGGGGGCTCCACTGAAGCTTTCTTT.

V and J are TRBV29-1 and TRBJ1-2, with D unresolved. CDR1 is SQVTM and CDR2 is ANQGSEA in the germline V gene. This CDR3 is built from 13 residues. Trimming stripped 0 bases from V and 3 bases from J, with 8 bases between. The CDR3 bases are TGCAGCGTTGAAGAAGGGCAGTACTATGGCTACACCTTC. This encodes CSVEEGQYYGYTF.

For this clone: One end of the junction is discordant with germline, which a read error may explain. The chain is built from TRBV6-1 and TRBJ2-2, with D possibly being TRBD1 or TRBD2 (5 bases each). CDR3 length: 16 residues. Germline CDR1 and CDR2: MNHNS and SASEGT. CDR3 region: CASIRQRGCNTGQLFF. The CDR3 bases are TGTGCCAGCATCCGACAGAGGGGTTGTAACACCGGGCAGCTGTTTTTT.

This clone was seen a handful of times. The chain employs TRBV6-1 and TRBJ1-2; D gene ambiguous. The length of the CDR3 is 13 residues. V lost 1 base, J lost 3 bases, and 6 bases lay in between. Germline V gene lookup returns CDR1 MNHNS and CDR2 SASEGT. The CDR3 reads CASSEVSYYGYTF. The CDR3 nucleotides are TGTGCCAGCAGTGAAGTCTCATACTATGGCTACACCTTC.

The V call is TRBV7-9, the J call TRBJ1-3; D remains ambiguous. This CDR3 region has 12 residues. CDR1 SEHNR and CDR2 FQNEAQ come from the germline V gene (reference sequence). The V end was cut by 8 bases, the J end by 4 bases, with 9 bases between. The CDR3 protein is CASARTGNTIYF. The CDR3 DNA sequence: TGTGCCAGCGCACGAACGGGAAACACCATATATTTT.

This chain connects TRBV6-1 to TRBJ1-5; 7 nucleotides agree with TRBD1. The ends lost 6 bases at V and 3 bases at J; junction bases unmatched: 8. Germline loops: CDR1 MNHNS, CDR2 SASEGT. This CDR3 is 15 amino acids long. CDR3 region: CASRVDRATNQPQHF. Written as DNA, the CDR3 is TGTGCCAGCAGAGTTGACAGGGCGACCAATCAGCCCCAGCATTTT.

This clone occurred once. The chain links TRBV9 to TRBJ2-5, with 10 bases aligning to TRBD2. V lost 0 bases and J lost 5; bases outside the gene matches: 7. The germline V gene encodes CDR1 SGDLS and CDR2 YYNGEE. This CDR3 spans 16 amino acids. In DNA form, the CDR3 reads TGTGCCAGCAGCGTAGGTGATAGCGGGGGGTGGGAGACCCAGTACTTC. Its translation: CASSVGDSGGWETQYF.

This clone was seen at least ten times. The chain links TRBV4-1 to TRBJ2-3, with 9 bases lining up with TRBD2. The CDR3 is 15 residues long. Unmatched junction bases numbered 5, after V lost 4 bases and J lost 3 bases. Germline assignment: CDR1 MGHRA and CDR2 YSYEKL. The DNA of the CDR3 is TGCGCCAGCAGCCCCCGACTAGCGGTAACAGATACGCAGTATTTT. It codes for CASSPRLAVTDTQYF.

There are a few counts of this clone. The genes are TRBV6-2 or TRBV6-3 and TRBJ2-7; 7 bases agree with TRBD2. With 7 bases clipped from V and 6 bases from J, the junction kept 15 bases outside the gene matches. The CDR3 sequence is 15 residues long. Germline CDR1 MNHEY, CDR2 SVGEGT. For the CDR3, the DNA is TGTGCCAGCAAAAAGGCGGGAGCGGAGGCGAGCGAGCAGTACTTC. It yields the protein CASKKAGAEASEQYF.

The chain uses TRBV3-1 and TRBJ2-7, with no clear D. CDR3 length: 19 residues. The V end was cut by 1 base, the J end by 0 bases, with 22 bases between. Germline loops: CDR1 LGHDT, CDR2 YNNKEL (reference sequence). CDR3 sequence (DNA): TGTGCCAGCAGCCAAGTACGATCGCGGTTAGCTGCGTACTCCTACGAGCAGTACTTC. Protein: CASSQVRSRLAAYSYEQYF.

A few counts support this clone. A read error may account for a junction end that differs from germline. This chain links TRBV6-2 or TRBV6-3 with TRBJ2-2; 11 bases agree with TRBD2. The germline gives CDR1 MNHEY, CDR2 SVGEGT. CDR3 length: 17 residues. The CDR3: CASSYLAGGPHTGELFF. CDR3 sequence (DNA): TGTGCCAGCAGCTACTTAGCGGGGGGGCCACACACCGGGGAGCTGTTTTTT.

This chain uses TRBV6-4 with TRBJ1-2; D is unclear. This CDR3 region has 12 residues. Trimming cost V 5 bases and J 10 bases, with 14 bases left between them. The germline V gene encodes CDR1 MRHNA and CDR2 SNTAGT. The CDR3 DNA follows: TGTGCCAGCAGTACCCGGGAGGGTGCCTACACCTTC. Its translation: CASSTREGAYTF.

This chain joins TRBV11-3 and TRBJ2-1; 9 bases align to TRBD2. This CDR3 spans 14 amino acids. CDR1 is SGHNT, CDR2 YENEEA, per germline. The trim removed 5 bases at V and 4 bases at J, leaving 3 bases unmatched. The CDR3 nucleotides read TGTGCCAGCAGCCCCACTAGCGGGTACAATGAGCAGTTCTTC. It codes for CASSPTSGYNEQFF.

Here the CDR3 reads CASSQGQSSYEQYF. The CDR3, as DNA: TGCGCCAGCAGCCAGGGACAGAGTAGTTACGAGCAGTACTTC. The V call is TRBV4-1, the J call TRBJ2-7, with TRBD1 matching over 7 bases. The germline gives CDR1 MGHRA, CDR2 YSYEKL. The CDR3 runs 14 residues. V lost 3 bases and J lost 4; bases outside the gene matches: 6.